One and the same sample provided the 21 T cell receptor beta chains below, sequenced in a study of shared clonotypes between healthy human individuals. Naive CD8 cells comprised CD45RO-negative, CCR7-positively selected cells, excluding terminally differentiated effector memory CD45RA+ cells. Assay: immunoSEQ multiplex PCR; the TCRdb copy retains only in-frame clones and omits some. The sample shows under 1 million clones, almost 95% of them seen only once. The sequenced sample was naive CD8+ T cells sorted from blood. The origin of the receptors is a man aged 25-40 years in good health.

The chain is built from TRBV27 and TRBJ2-2, with D tentatively TRBD1 or TRBD2 (5 bases each). CDR1 and CDR2 (germline): MNHEY, SMNVEV (reference sequence). This CDR3 region has 12 residues. The V end lost 5 bases, the J end lost 6 bases, and 7 bases lay between the germline ends. The CDR3 region has the DNA TGTGCCAGCAGTATGGGGGCCGGGGAGCTGTTTTTT. It yields the protein CASSMGAGELFF.

This sequence joins TRBV15 and TRBJ2-5; TRBD2 aligns across 9 bases. This CDR3 is 17 amino acids long. Germline-derived CDR1 and CDR2 are LNHNV and YYDKDF (reference sequence). With V trimmed by 0 bases and J by 4 bases, 9 bases remained unmatched. This CDR3 is CATSRDLAGVVSETQYF. The CDR3 nucleotides read TGTGCCACCAGCAGAGATTTAGCGGGAGTGGTCTCAGAGACCCAGTACTTC.

V usage is TRBV4-3 and J usage is TRBJ2-7, with TRBD2 matching 14 bases. The CDR3 has 16 amino acids. V lost 4 bases, J lost 7 bases, and 9 bases stayed unmatched. Germline V CDR1 and CDR2: LGHNA, YSLEER. CDR3 loop: CASSPSRLAGGSEQYF. The DNA of the CDR3 is TGCGCCAGCAGCCCCTCCAGACTAGCGGGAGGGTCGGAGCAGTACTTC.

The chain links TRBV5-1 to TRBJ2-3; 10 bases line up with TRBD1. This CDR3 is 16 amino acids long. Looked up from germline, CDR1 is SGHRS and CDR2 is YFSETQ. J gave up 4 bases and V 4 bases, and 9 bases lay outside the gene matches. The CDR3 nucleotides are TGCGCCAGCAGCCCGTTTCTGGACAGGGGGTCAGATACGCAGTATTTT. This translates into CASSPFLDRGSDTQYF.

The chain combines TRBV7-6 with TRBJ1-2, with 10 bases identical to TRBD1. With 4 bases clipped from V and 8 bases from J, the junction kept 13 bases outside the gene matches. This CDR3 spans 16 amino acids. Germline V gene sequence: CDR1 SGHVS, CDR2 FNYEAQ. The CDR3 sequence is CASSSDHPGTGEGYTF. The CDR3 DNA sequence: TGTGCCAGCAGCTCCGACCACCCCGGGACAGGGGAGGGCTACACCTTC.

The rearrangement joins TRBV4-1 to TRBJ2-1; TRBD2 matches at 9 bases. Per germline, CDR1 MGHRA and CDR2 YSYEKL. CDR3 size: 15 residues. The V gene end was trimmed by 4 bases and the J gene end by 8 bases; junction bases not matched to a gene: 9. CDR3 nucleotides: TGCGCCAGCAGCCTCGGGACTAGCCCTCGATATGAGCAGTTCTTC. Encoded protein: CASSLGTSPRYEQFF.

J is TRBJ1-4 and V is TRBV5-6, with D uncertain. Germline CDR1 is SGHDT and CDR2 is YYEEEE. The CDR3 has 13 residues. Between the trimmed V and J ends, which lost 4 bases and 8 bases, there was a span of 12 bases. This chain's CDR3 is CASSPRVEEKLFF. The CDR3 DNA reads TGTGCCAGCAGCCCTCGGGTGGAAGAAAAACTGTTTTTT.

This clone has at least ten counts. A read error may account for a junction end that differs from germline. The chain uses TRBV27 and TRBJ2-1; 10 positions match TRBD2. The germline V gene encodes CDR1 MNHEY and CDR2 SMNVEV (reference sequence). This CDR3 is 16 amino acids long. CDR3 in amino acids: CASSLIAGGWVNEQLF. CDR3 coding DNA: TGTGCCAGCAGTTTAATAGCGGGGGGCTGGGTGAATGAGCAGCTCTTC.

This clone appeared once. CDR3 amino acids: CSVASGRKNNEQFF. CDR3 nucleotide sequence: TGCAGCGTTGCTAGCGGGAGGAAGAACAATGAGCAGTTCTTC. The chain combines TRBV29-1 with TRBJ2-1, with 11 bases fitting TRBD2. The CDR3 contains 14 residues. Germline CDR1 reads SQVTM; CDR2 reads ANQGSEA. V lost 4 bases and J lost 5; bases outside the gene matches: 4.

The rearrangement uses TRBV13 and TRBJ1-1; D is ambiguous. Germline CDR1 PRHDT, CDR2 FYEKMQ (reference sequence). The CDR3 loop spans 14 amino acids. The V end lost 5 bases, the J end lost 8 bases, and 18 bases lay between the germline ends. CDR3 coding DNA: TGTGCCAGCAGCCCCGCAACCTCTCTTTGGGAAGCTTTCTTT. Its translation is CASSPATSLWEAFF. Supplemented by reference TRBV13 and TRBJ1-1, the full variable domain reads AAGVIQSPRHLIKEKRETATLKCYPIPRHDTVYWYQQGPGQDPQFLISFYEKMQSDKGSIPDRFSAQQFSDYHSELNMSSLELGDSALYFCASSPATSLWEAFFGQGTRLTVV.

The chain uses TRBV15 and TRBJ2-3; TRBD2 matches 9 bases. CDR3 length: 13 residues. The trim removed 1 base at V and 11 bases at J, leaving 4 bases unmatched. Germline CDR1 reads LNHNV; CDR2 reads YYDKDF (reference sequence). As DNA, the CDR3 is TGTGCCACCAGCAGAGTAGAGACTAGCGGGCAGTATTTT. Translation gives CATSRVETSGQYF.

The chain combines TRBV5-1 with TRBJ2-1, with TRBD1 matching over 9 bases. With 3 bases clipped from V and 4 bases from J, the junction kept 5 bases outside the gene matches. This CDR3 contains 15 residues. In germline, CDR1 is SGHRS, CDR2 YFSETQ. Here the CDR3 DNA reads TGCGCCAGCAGCTCGGACAGGGGCCCTTACAATGAGCAGTTCTTC. Protein product: CASSSDRGPYNEQFF.

This CDR3 reads CSVVTGRNYEQYF. The CDR3 DNA is TGCAGCGTTGTAACAGGGCGAAACTACGAGCAGTACTTC. The chain combines TRBV29-1 with TRBJ2-7; possible D gene TRBD1, 6 bases. Germline lookup yields CDR1 SQVTM and CDR2 ANQGSEA. This CDR3 region has 13 residues. The V gene lost 4 bases and the J gene lost 3 bases, with 13 bases spanning the gap.

The V gene is TRBV2, the J gene TRBJ2-7; maybe TRBD2 (6 bases). Germline V gives CDR1 SNHLY, CDR2 FYNNEI. CDR3 size: 14 residues. V lost 6 bases and J lost 5, with 17 bases in between. This CDR3 reads CASSLGVWGDEQYF. CDR3 nucleotide sequence: TGTGCCAGCAGCCTCGGGGTATGGGGGGACGAGCAGTACTTC. Full variable domain (missing parts from reference TRBV2 and TRBJ2-7): EPEVTQTPSHQVTQMGQEVILRCVPISNHLYFYWYRQILGQKVEFLVSFYNNEISEKSEIFDDQFSVERPDGSNFTLKIRSTKLEDSAMYFCASSLGVWGDEQYFGPGTRLTVT.

The chain uses TRBV5-4 and TRBJ1-4, with TRBD1 matching over 9 bases. V was clipped by 5 bases and J by 11 bases; unmatched bases: 16. CDR3 length: 16 amino acids. Germline CDR1 reads SGHNT; CDR2 reads YYREEE (reference sequence). This CDR3 is CASRTRPDRGWGKLFF. Written as DNA, the CDR3 is TGTGCCAGCAGAACCCGTCCGGACAGGGGCTGGGGGAAACTGTTTTTT.

The chain recombines TRBV13 with TRBJ2-1; no definite D call. The germline gives CDR1 PRHDT, CDR2 FYEKMQ (reference sequence). The CDR3 has 16 amino acids. Between the trimmed V and J ends, which lost 0 bases and 4 bases, there was a span of 13 bases. The CDR3 DNA reads TGTGCCAGCAGCTTAGGCCTAATCGTACGATACAATGAGCAGTTCTTC. This sequence encodes CASSLGLIVRYNEQFF.

CDR3 protein: CASSSWTGNTQYF. CDR3 bases: TGTGCCAGCAGTTCATGGACGGGAAATACGCAGTATTTT. The chain carries TRBV6-5 and TRBJ2-3, with D possibly matching TRBD2 (5 bases). The CDR3 covers 13 residues. The V end lost 4 bases, the J end lost 7 bases, and 12 bases lay between the germline ends. Germline V gene lookup returns CDR1 MNHEY and CDR2 SVGAGI.

The CDR3, as DNA: TGTGCCAGCTCAACGGGTACAGATACGCAGTATTTT. Translation gives CASSTGTDTQYF. V and J are TRBV18 and TRBJ2-3; D gene uncertain. The germline CDR1 and CDR2 sequences are KGHSH and LQKENI. V lost 5 bases to trimming and J lost 3 bases, with 6 bases between them. The CDR3 consists of 12 residues. The whole variable domain, remainder taken from reference TRBV18 and TRBJ2-3, is NAGVMQNPRHLVRRRGQEARLRCSPMKGHSHVYWYRQLPEEGLKFMVYLQKENIIDESGMPKERFSAEFPKEGPSILRIQQVVRGDSAAYFCASSTGTDTQYFGPGTRLTVL.

The chain employs TRBV29-1 and TRBJ2-1; 12 bases agree with TRBD2. The V and J ends lost 7 bases and 7 bases, in that order; junction bases with no gene match: 5. Germline loops: CDR1 SQVTM, CDR2 ANQGSEA. The CDR3 is made up of 13 amino acids. CDR3 coding DNA: TGCAGCGCGACTAGCGGGAGCCCAAATGAGCAGTTCTTC. Translating it yields CSATSGSPNEQFF.

V is TRBV7-2 and J is TRBJ2-1; 11 bases line up with TRBD2. Germline CDR1 is SGHTA and CDR2 is FQGNSA. The CDR3 covers 15 residues. After removal of 5 bases from V and 8 bases from J, the junction contained 8 bases not matched to a gene. The CDR3 DNA reads as TGTGCCAGCAGCCTCACTAGCGGGAGCTCGTATGAGCAGTTCTTC. It encodes CASSLTSGSSYEQFF. Full variable domain (remainder filled in from reference TRBV7-2 and TRBJ2-1): GAGVSQSPSNKVTEKGKDVELRCDPISGHTALYWYRQSLGQGLEFLIYFQGNSAPDKSGLPSDRFSAERTGGSVSTLTIQRTQQEDSAVYLCASSLTSGSSYEQFFGPGTRLTVL.

For the CDR3, the DNA is TGCAGCGCCATTGCCTTAAGTACTGAAGCTTTCTTT. This gives the protein CSAIALSTEAFF. This chain joins TRBV29-1 and TRBJ1-1; the D is unclear. V was clipped by 7 bases and J by 5 bases, with 14 bases between them. Germline-derived CDR1 and CDR2 are SQVTM and ANQGSEA. This CDR3 region has 12 residues.